What follows are 8 T cell receptor beta chains derived from one specimen sequenced in a study of cytomegalovirus exposure and HLA in healthy donors. Using immunoSEQ multiplex PCR, the repertoire was profiled, and TCRdb retains in-frame clones only, with some absent. The table records 65,000 or so clones, 90% to 95% of them present only once. The sample taken for sequencing was PBMCs. These receptors were obtained from a man younger than 35 in good health and CMV-seropositive.

The chain joins TRBV27 to TRBJ2-3; 7 bases match TRBD2. This CDR3 spans 14 amino acids. Per germline, CDR1 MNHEY and CDR2 SMNVEV (reference sequence). V gave up 8 bases and J gave up 0 bases; unmatched junction bases: 5. The CDR3 DNA is TGTGCCAGCTCCTTGGGGGGGAGCACAGATACGCAGTATTTT. It yields the protein CASSLGGSTDTQYF.

The CDR3 DNA is TGTGCCAGCAGGGGAGGGGCGTTTAACGAAAAACTGTTTTTT. Protein sequence: CASRGGAFNEKLFF. J is TRBJ1-4 and V is TRBV28; a possible D gene is TRBD1 (5 bases). The CDR3 is 14 residues long. V lost 6 bases, J lost 8 bases, and 16 bases lay in between. CDR1 is MDHEN and CDR2 is SYDVKM in the germline V gene.

Only one count was recorded for this clone. The chain joins TRBV11-2 to TRBJ1-2; 7 bases agree with TRBD1. Germline V gene sequence: CDR1 SGHAT, CDR2 FQNNGV. Trimming cost V 3 bases and J 7 bases; bases outside gene matches: 2. The CDR3 is made up of 12 amino acids. The CDR3 sequence: CASSFGQAGYTF. In DNA, the CDR3 is TGTGCCAGCAGCTTCGGACAGGCTGGCTACACCTTC.

Comment on this clone: The germline gene is not matched at one end of the junction; a read error may be the cause. The chain couples TRBV7-3 to TRBJ2-1; a possible D gene is TRBD2 (5 bases). Per the germline V gene, CDR1 is SGHTA and CDR2 is FQGTGA. This CDR3 contains 12 residues. The CDR3 DNA sequence: TGTGCCAGCAGTTTAACTAGTGATGAGCAGTTCTTC. It encodes CASSLTSDEQFF.

This clone was observed many times. V is TRBV9 and J is TRBJ2-5; maybe TRBD2 (6 bases). There are 15 residues in the CDR3. Trimming took off 1 base at V and 2 bases at J, with 12 bases between the two ends. CDR1 and CDR2 from the germline V gene are SGDLS and YYNGEE. The CDR3 sequence: CASSVQAGAQETQYF. CDR3 nucleotides: TGTGCCAGCAGCGTACAAGCGGGCGCACAAGAGACCCAGTACTTC.

The chain recombines TRBV5-6 with TRBJ1-2; D unresolved. With 0 bases removed from V and 5 bases from J, the gap between germline ends came to 8 bases. This CDR3 is 13 amino acids long. Germline loops: CDR1 SGHDT, CDR2 YYEEEE. The CDR3 DNA reads as TGTGCCAGCAGCTTGGAGCCCTCTTATGGCTACACCTTC. This translates into CASSLEPSYGYTF.

The chain employs TRBV7-2 and TRBJ2-3, with TRBD2 identical over 7 bases. With 2 bases clipped from V and 5 bases from J, the junction kept 4 bases outside the gene matches. The CDR3 loop spans 14 amino acids. The germline CDR1 and CDR2 sequences are SGHTA and FQGNSA. CDR3 in DNA: TGTGCCAGCAGCTTAACTCCGGGGGGAGATACGCAGTATTTT. Encoded protein: CASSLTPGGDTQYF.

The sample holds one count of this clone. The genes are TRBV10-3 and TRBJ1-2, with 7 nucleotides matching TRBD1. Per germline, CDR1 ENHRY and CDR2 SYGVKD. With 3 bases clipped from V and 4 bases from J, the junction kept 14 bases outside the gene matches. The CDR3 totals 17 residues. The CDR3 sequence is CAISDSAATGHIYGYTF. The DNA of the CDR3 is TGTGCCATCAGTGACTCGGCCGCGACAGGGCATATCTATGGCTACACCTTC.